The next 32 T cell receptor beta chains were all read from a single sample in a study of T cell changes during pregnancy in multiple sclerosis. Using immunoSEQ multiplex PCR, the repertoire was profiled, and TCRdb retains in-frame clones only, with some absent. This repertoire shows tens of thousands of clones, 93% found once; its top ten account for about 2.8%. Sequences were derived from CD8+ T cells from peripheral blood mononuclear cells, sampled in the third trimester of pregnancy. Receptor source: a female donor with multiple sclerosis, enrolled in a pregnancy study.

The CDR3 DNA follows: TGTGCCAGCCTTAGAGGGACTAGCGGCTACAATGAGCAGTTCTTC. This gives the protein CASLRGTSGYNEQFF. J is TRBJ2-1 and V is TRBV21-1; TRBD2 is taken as the D call from the table, unchecked against the DNA. TRBV21-1 is a pseudogene locus. The CDR3 is 15 amino acids.

The genes are TRBV27 and TRBJ2-1; D call uncertain. Trimming stripped 5 bases from V and 4 bases from J, with 15 bases between. CDR3 length: 15 residues. CDR1 is MNHEY and CDR2 is SMNVEV in the germline V gene (reference sequence). The CDR3 nucleotides read TGTGCCAGCAGTACCTCCCCACTCCCTTACAATGAGCAGTTCTTC. Translating gives CASSTSPLPYNEQFF.

This chain uses TRBV5-1 with TRBJ2-7; 9 bases fit TRBD1. V gave up 1 base and J gave up 2 bases; unmatched junction bases: 4. The germline V gene has CDR1 SGHRS and CDR2 YFSETQ. The CDR3 consists of 15 residues. CDR3 protein: CASSLTRTGAYEQYF. CDR3 DNA: TGCGCCAGCAGCTTGACCCGGACAGGGGCCTACGAGCAGTACTTC.

The chain links TRBV6-4 to TRBJ2-1, with 8 bases fitting TRBD2. The CDR3 spans 14 residues. Germline V gives CDR1 MRHNA, CDR2 SNTAGT. V lost 3 bases, J lost 7 bases, and 5 bases stayed unmatched. DNA for the CDR3: TGTGCCAGCAGTGAAGCGGGAGATCGGAATGAGCAGTTCTTC. Translation gives CASSEAGDRNEQFF.

In this sample, this clone turned up many times. The chain recombines TRBV7-8 with TRBJ1-5; a possible D gene is TRBD1 (5 bases). The V end lost 2 bases, the J end lost 5 bases, and 13 bases lay between the germline ends. The CDR3 is made up of 15 amino acids. CDR1 and CDR2 from the germline V gene are SGHVS and FQNEAQ. CDR3 sequence: CASSLQGTFDQPQHF. The CDR3 DNA sequence: TGTGCCAGCAGCTTACAGGGTACATTCGATCAGCCCCAGCATTTT.

The chain has TRBV5-1 and TRBJ2-1, with D possibly being TRBD1 (5 bases). This CDR3 is 12 amino acids long. The V end lost 7 bases, the J end lost 4 bases, and 9 bases lay between the germline ends. The germline CDR1 and CDR2 sequences are SGHRS and YFSETQ. CDR3 in DNA: TGCGCCAGCGGGGCAGCTTACAATGAGCAGTTCTTC. Protein sequence: CASGAAYNEQFF.

The chain combines TRBV5-6 with TRBJ2-7; D is perhaps TRBD1 (6 bases). CDR1 and CDR2 from the germline V gene are SGHDT and YYEEEE. This CDR3 contains 14 residues. V was shortened by 2 bases and J by 4 bases, with 13 bases between the two germline ends. CDR3 region: CASSLIRGRYEQYF. The DNA for the CDR3 is TGTGCCAGCAGCTTAATCAGGGGCCGGTACGAGCAGTACTTC.

CDR3: CASTQSGGREQYF. The CDR3 DNA reads as TGTGCCAGCACCCAGTCCGGGGGTAGGGAGCAGTACTTC. The gene calls are TRBV7-9 and TRBJ2-7, with D maybe TRBD2 (6 bases). This CDR3 region has 13 residues. Trimming took 7 bases from V and 7 from J, leaving 17 bases between them. Germline V gene sequence: CDR1 SEHNR, CDR2 FQNEAQ (reference sequence). Looking up the rest from reference TRBV7-9 and TRBJ2-7 gives the full variable domain: DTGVSQNPRHKITKRGQNVTFRCDPISEHNRLYWYRQTLGQGPEFLTYFQNEAQLEKSRLLSDRFSAERPKGSFSTLEIQRTEQGDSAMYLCASTQSGGREQYFGPGTRLTVT.

The V gene is TRBV6-1, the J gene TRBJ2-5; D might be TRBD2 (6 bases). CDR3 length: 15 residues. CDR1 MNHNS and CDR2 SASEGT come from the germline V gene. V was cut by 4 bases and J by 5 bases, with 17 bases left in between. The CDR3 sequence: CASSAHQGGGETQYF. The CDR3 coding sequence is TGTGCCAGCAGTGCCCACCAAGGTGGAGGGGAGACCCAGTACTTC.

The chain has TRBV19 and TRBJ2-7; 7 bases are a match to TRBD2. The V segment lost 7 bases and the J segment 2 bases; nucleotides outside the gene matches: 5. Germline assignment: CDR1 LNHDA and CDR2 SQIVND (reference sequence). The CDR3 sequence is 13 residues long. CDR3 sequence reads: CASTMGLPYEQYF. The CDR3 DNA reads as TGTGCCAGTACTATGGGACTACCCTACGAGCAGTACTTC. The variable domain in full, completed from reference TRBV19 and TRBJ2-7, reads DGGITQSPKYLFRKEGQNVTLSCEQNLNHDAMYWYRQDPGQGLRLIYYSQIVNDFQKGDIAEGYSVSREKKESFPLTVTSAQKNPTAFYLCASTMGLPYEQYFGPGTRLTVT.

This chain connects TRBV27 to TRBJ2-7, with 8 nucleotides matching TRBD1. V shed 5 bases and J 5 bases; nucleotides not matched to a gene: 11. The CDR3 is 15 amino acids. The germline V gene has CDR1 MNHEY and CDR2 SMNVEV (reference sequence). The CDR3 coding sequence is TGTGCCAGCAGTGGGCCGGACAGGGTTTTCGACGAGCAGTACTTC. It translates to CASSGPDRVFDEQYF.

This clone was recorded once. This chain links TRBV5-4 with TRBJ2-3, with D uncertain. Germline V gene sequence: CDR1 SGHNT, CDR2 YYREEE (reference sequence). V was pared by 1 base and J by 4 bases, with 4 bases between. The CDR3 totals 12 residues. CDR3 protein: CASSLYPDTQYF. In DNA form, the CDR3 reads TGTGCCAGCAGCTTGTATCCAGATACGCAGTATTTT.

The J gene is TRBJ2-7, the V gene TRBV4-1; 7 positions match TRBD1. The V gene end was trimmed by 3 bases and the J gene end by 2 bases; junction bases not matched to a gene: 10. The germline CDR1 and CDR2 sequences are MGHRA and YSYEKL. The CDR3 spans 16 residues. Written as DNA, the CDR3 is TGCGCCAGCAGCCAGTCCGAGACAGGGTTGGCCTACGAGCAGTACTTC. It codes for CASSQSETGLAYEQYF.

This chain links TRBV19 with TRBJ2-7, with a weak D call TRBD2 (7 bases). Germline CDR1 and CDR2: LNHDA and SQIVND (reference sequence). This CDR3 has 13 amino acids. Trimming removed 7 bases at V and 2 bases at J, with 12 bases between. CDR3 protein: CASTGGSTYEQYF. Here the CDR3 DNA reads TGTGCCAGTACGGGGGGCTCCACCTACGAGCAGTACTTC.

The chain has TRBV30 and TRBJ2-7; 9 bases are a match to TRBD2. With 1 base clipped from V and 6 bases from J, the junction kept 7 bases outside the gene matches. The CDR3 extends over 14 amino acids. In germline, CDR1 is GTSNPN, CDR2 SVGIG (reference sequence). The CDR3 loop reads CAWSETGLATEQYF. CDR3 bases: TGTGCCTGGAGTGAGACAGGACTAGCGACCGAGCAGTACTTC.

This clone was seen only a few times. The chain has TRBV4-1 and TRBJ1-4, with no clear D. Germline lookup yields CDR1 MGHRA and CDR2 YSYEKL. This CDR3 contains 12 residues. Trimming left V 1 base short and J 7 bases short, with 4 bases between. The CDR3 DNA reads as TGCGCCAGCAGCCAAGGGCTTGAAAAACTGTTTTTT. Translating gives CASSQGLEKLFF.

The rearrangement joins TRBV13 to TRBJ2-3; no firm D call. The CDR3 sequence is 15 residues long. Between the trimmed V and J ends, which lost 1 base and 3 bases, there was a span of 11 bases. The germline V gene has CDR1 PRHDT and CDR2 FYEKMQ (reference sequence). CDR3: CASSLEAGGTDTQYF. CDR3 in DNA: TGTGCCAGCAGCTTAGAGGCCGGCGGTACAGATACGCAGTATTTT. The full variable domain, rest sourced from reference TRBV13 and TRBJ2-3, is AAGVIQSPRHLIKEKRETATLKCYPIPRHDTVYWYQQGPGQDPQFLISFYEKMQSDKGSIPDRFSAQQFSDYHSELNMSSLELGDSALYFCASSLEAGGTDTQYFGPGTRLTVL.

The V gene is TRBV7-9, the J gene TRBJ2-5, with 8 positions matching TRBD2. The germline V gene encodes CDR1 SEHNR and CDR2 FQNEAQ (reference sequence). The ends lost 6 bases at V and 3 bases at J; junction bases unmatched: 6. This CDR3 region has 14 residues. The CDR3 spells CASSQELAEETQYF. In DNA, the CDR3 is TGTGCCAGCAGTCAGGAACTAGCGGAAGAGACCCAGTACTTC.

The rearrangement links TRBV5-5 to TRBJ2-5; D is unresolved. The length of the CDR3 is 14 residues. Germline lookup yields CDR1 SGHKS and CDR2 YYEKEE (reference sequence). V was cut by 0 bases and J by 4 bases, with 10 bases left in between. The CDR3 DNA reads TGTGCCAGCAGCTTGGCCCGGGTGGGAGAGACCCAGTACTTC. This sequence encodes CASSLARVGETQYF.

The chain is built from TRBV7-2 and TRBJ2-3; no reliable D call. Germline CDR1 SGHTA, CDR2 FQGNSA. CDR3 length equals 15 residues. V was shortened by 2 bases and J by 3 bases, with 12 bases between the two germline ends. CDR3 residues: CASSLMRGSTDTQYF. CDR3 bases: TGTGCCAGCAGCTTAATGAGAGGAAGTACAGATACGCAGTATTTT.

The chain recombines TRBV9 with TRBJ2-1, with TRBD2 identical over 8 bases. Germline V gives CDR1 SGDLS, CDR2 YYNGEE. CDR3 length: 15 amino acids. V was pared by 8 bases and J by 9 bases, with 16 bases of the junction left unmatched. The CDR3: CASSSNPGLVREQFF. The CDR3 DNA sequence: TGTGCCAGTTCCTCCAACCCGGGACTAGTTCGTGAGCAGTTCTTC.

This clone was picked up one time. The chain combines TRBV27 with TRBJ1-2; D is perhaps TRBD1 (6 bases). V was pared by 6 bases and J by 1 base, with 12 bases between. This CDR3 has 14 amino acids. CDR1 and CDR2 (germline): MNHEY, SMNVEV (reference sequence). CDR3 protein: CASSPGTHNYGYTF. In DNA, the CDR3 is TGTGCCAGCAGCCCGGGGACACATAACTATGGCTACACCTTC.

The chain links TRBV11-2 to TRBJ2-5, with TRBD1 matching 10 bases. The length of the CDR3 is 16 residues. Germline CDR1 reads SGHAT; CDR2 reads FQNNGV. Unmatched junction bases numbered 7, after V lost 1 base and J lost 5 bases. For the CDR3, the DNA is TGTGCCAGCAGCTTAGTTACGACAGGGGGCTGGGAGACCCAGTACTTC. Translation gives CASSLVTTGGWETQYF.

This clone appeared once. The chain joins TRBV7-2 to TRBJ2-6, with 10 bases fitting TRBD1. CDR1 is SGHTA, CDR2 FQGNSA, per germline. CDR3 length equals 18 residues. V dropped 6 bases and J dropped 0; count of bases not matched to a gene: 8. This CDR3 reads CASSPGDRGPSGANVLTF. The CDR3 coding sequence is TGTGCCAGCAGTCCCGGGGACAGGGGACCCTCTGGGGCCAACGTCCTGACTTTC.

The rearrangement uses TRBV6-1 and TRBJ2-5, with a tentative D call TRBD1 (7 bases). V was clipped by 2 bases and J by 3 bases, with 16 bases between them. CDR1 and CDR2 from the germline V gene are MNHNS and SASEGT. The CDR3 has 16 amino acids. The DNA for the CDR3 is TGTGCCAGCAGTGAATGGGGCAGGGGGAGGAAAGAGACCCAGTACTTC. Translating gives CASSEWGRGRKETQYF.

The chain uses TRBV6-1 and TRBJ2-7, with TRBD2 as a possible D gene (6 bases). Deletions cut 4 bases from V and 4 bases from J, with 20 bases between. CDR3 length equals 16 residues. The germline V gene has CDR1 MNHNS and CDR2 SASEGT. The CDR3 coding sequence is TGTGCCAGCAGTGGACCGCCGGGACTCTTAGGTTACGAGCAGTACTTC. This encodes CASSGPPGLLGYEQYF.

The chain links TRBV11-3 to TRBJ2-3; 11 bases line up with TRBD2. With V trimmed by 5 bases and J by 4 bases, 11 bases remained unmatched. Germline CDR1 reads SGHNT; CDR2 reads YENEEA. The CDR3 consists of 17 residues. The CDR3 reads CASSLGVTSGTADTQYF. The CDR3 region has the DNA TGTGCCAGCAGCCTAGGGGTGACTAGCGGGACTGCAGATACGCAGTATTTT.

J is TRBJ2-1 and V is TRBV19, with 8 bases identical to TRBD2. Losses at the gene ends were 3 bases for V and 4 bases for J; bases not matched to a gene: 5. Per germline, CDR1 LNHDA and CDR2 SQIVND (reference sequence). This CDR3 region has 15 residues. The CDR3 bases are TGTGCCAGTAGTATGGCCAGCGGGGGTTACAATGAGCAGTTCTTC. Its translation is CASSMASGGYNEQFF.

This clone has just one count. This chain connects TRBV19 to TRBJ1-2; tentatively, D is TRBD1 (6 bases). V lost 3 bases, J lost 4 bases, and 15 bases lay in between. Germline CDR1 is LNHDA and CDR2 is SQIVND (reference sequence). The CDR3 has 15 amino acids. CDR3 sequence reads: CASSIYGGRSYGYTF. In nucleotides, the CDR3 is TGTGCCAGTAGTATTTACGGGGGGCGCTCCTATGGCTACACCTTC.

The genes are TRBV30 and TRBJ1-2; TRBD1 aligns across 8 bases. Germline CDR1 is GTSNPN and CDR2 is SVGIG (reference sequence). This CDR3 spans 13 amino acids. V gave up 1 base and J gave up 4 bases; unmatched junction bases: 2. CDR3 nucleotide sequence: TGTGCCTGGAGTGGGACAGGGCTCTATGGCTACACCTTC. Protein sequence: CAWSGTGLYGYTF.

For the CDR3, the DNA is TGTGCCATCAGTGAGTCGGATGGGACAGGGGACGTAACTTTTGAAGCTTTCTTT. Residues: CAISESDGTGDVTFEAFF. This chain links TRBV10-3 with TRBJ1-1; 10 nucleotides match TRBD1. In germline, CDR1 is ENHRY, CDR2 SYGVKD. The CDR3 contains 18 residues. V lost 0 bases to trimming and J lost 7 bases; unmatched junction nucleotides: 14.

The J gene is TRBJ2-1, the V gene TRBV5-6, with TRBD2 matching 10 bases. The junction had 3 bases not matched to a gene; V was cut back by 1 base and J by 2 bases. This CDR3 is built from 16 residues. Per the germline V gene, CDR1 is SGHDT and CDR2 is YYEEEE. Here the CDR3 DNA reads TGTGCCAGCAGCTTGAAGCTAGCGGGAGCCTACAATGAGCAGTTCTTC. The encoded protein is CASSLKLAGAYNEQFF.